This TCR beta chain emerged from a study of control samples from healthy donors and cancer patients (dated by TCRdb to 2018 to 2020). Libraries were built with the immunoSEQ multiplex PCR assay. The clones in this table, taken by TCRdb from immuneACCESS, are in-frame only. Not every clone is retained; where verified, under half of the shortfall comes from an unresolved V gene, and the cause of the rest is unknown. This sample has 90,000 to 100,000 clones in its table, and about 80% of those were observed once. The ten most abundant clones make up about 10% of the sample. The CDR3 measures 14 amino acids from cysteine to phenylalanine. Only the CDR3 portion is preserved as DNA: 42 bases, with reading frame beginning at the first base. A distance of 8 bases separates the germline ends of V and J, which lose 2 bases and 1 base respectively. Per the germline V gene, SGHTA is the CDR1 and FQGNSA is the CDR2.

In the case of this clone: Its antigen is still unknown. Base qualities are not at hand, and no much larger clone is one base apart.

The receptor chain draws on TRBV7-2 and TRBJ1-1; the D gene remains uncertain. The specimen sequenced was blood. The receptor's source is a woman aged 30 to 39 in good health. The DNA sequence follows: TGTGCCAGCAGCTTACGACATTCGAACACTGAAGCTTTCTTT. Protein translation: CASSLRHSNTEAFF.